This is a list of T cell receptor beta chains from one sample in a study of pediatric ulcerative colitis. Assay: immunoSEQ multiplex PCR; the TCRdb copy retains only in-frame clones and omits some. The data show tens of thousands of clones, less than 80% seen once. The sample taken for sequencing was gut tissue. Receptors were obtained from a boy under 18 with moderate ulcerative colitis. The CDR3 runs from the conserved cysteine through the conserved F or W. Fields, in order: D gene, V gene, clone size, J gene, CDR3 protein, CDR3 DNA. The D gene is left open where the match is weak. A row's size may be missing; if present it is once, few, many or a size class.

>TRBD2|TRBV18|.|TRBJ2-1
CASSPRGTSGSHEQFF
TGTGCCAGCTCACCCAGGGGAACTAGCGGGAGCCATGAGCAGTTCTTC
>.|TRBV4-3|.|TRBJ1-3
CASSQESSSGNTIYF
TGCGCCAGCAGCCAAGAAAGTAGCTCTGGAAACACCATATATTTT
>.|TRBV18|.|TRBJ2-2
CASSPPGSGLGFGELFF
TGTGCCAGCTCACCACCGGGATCGGGGCTTGGCTTCGGGGAGCTGTTTTTT
>TRBD1|TRBV2|.|TRBJ2-7
CASIRGPGEEQYF
TGTGCCAGCATCAGGGGGCCAGGGGAGGAGCAGTACTTC
>TRBD1|TRBV30|.|TRBJ1-5
CAWSVGTGANQPQHF
TGTGCCTGGAGTGTAGGGACAGGGGCCAATCAGCCCCAGCATTTT
>.|TRBV28|.|TRBJ2-7
CASSTRGAGREQYF
TGTGCCAGCAGTACCCGGGGGGCGGGAAGAGAGCAGTACTTC
>.|TRBV5-1|.|TRBJ2-7
CASSFPGRIVHEQYF
TGCGCCAGCAGCTTCCCCGGCAGGATCGTCCACGAGCAGTACTTC
>.|TRBV4-1|.|TRBJ1-2
CASSPNLTGENGYGYTF
TGCGCCAGCAGCCCGAACCTGACCGGGGAAAATGGGTATGGCTACACCTTC
>.|TRBV7-9|.|TRBJ1-2
CASRPFTEGGYTF
TGTGCCAGCAGGCCCTTCACAGAGGGTGGCTACACCTTC
>.|TRBV7-9|few|TRBJ2-5
CASTLQETQYF
TGTGCCAGCACCTTGCAAGAGACCCAGTACTTC
>.|TRBV4-3|.|TRBJ1-1
CASSPRENTEAFF
TGCGCCAGCAGTCCGAGGGAGAACACTGAAGCTTTCTTT
>.|TRBV5-1|.|TRBJ1-2
CASSEGGFYGYTF
TGCGCCAGCAGCGAAGGGGGGTTCTATGGCTACACCTTC
>.|TRBV28|.|TRBJ1-3
CASSLGEDGNTIYF
TGTGCCAGCAGCCTAGGGGAAGATGGAAACACCATATATTTT
>.|TRBV5-1|.|TRBJ1-2
CASSLLGIHGYTF
TGCGCCAGCAGCTTGCTGGGGATCCATGGCTACACCTTC
>.|TRBV5-6|.|TRBJ1-6
CASSLSPSPLHF
TGTGCCAGCAGCTTGTCCCCTTCACCCCTCCACTTT
>TRBD1|TRBV18|.|TRBJ2-2
CASSSPGTVNTGELFF
TGTGCCAGCTCATCTCCGGGGACAGTGAACACCGGGGAGCTGTTTTTT
>TRBD1|TRBV5-6|.|TRBJ1-6
CASSSPGQGGSESPLHF
TGTGCCAGCAGCTCGCCGGGACAGGGGGGCTCCGAGTCACCCCTCCACTTT
>.|TRBV19|.|TRBJ2-7
CASSMSYGGSRYEQYF
TGTGCCAGTAGTATGTCTTACGGCGGGTCCCGCTACGAGCAGTACTTC
>TRBD1|TRBV7-7|.|TRBJ2-5
CASSGGQGFQETQYF
TGTGCTAGCAGCGGTGGACAGGGCTTTCAAGAGACCCAGTACTTC
>TRBD2|TRBV29-1|.|TRBJ2-1
CSVGDYHGGYNEQFF
TGCAGCGTAGGGGACTACCACGGAGGTTACAATGAGCAGTTCTTC
>TRBD2|TRBV9|.|TRBJ2-1
CASSGTGTSGGFGYNEQFF
TGTGCCAGCAGCGGCACCGGGACTAGCGGGGGTTTTGGCTACAATGAGCAGTTCTTC
>TRBD2|TRBV5-1|.|TRBJ2-7
CASSLEGHGLAASQEQYF
TGCGCCAGCAGCTTGGAAGGCCATGGACTAGCGGCATCCCAGGAGCAGTACTTC
>.|TRBV7-2|.|TRBJ2-5
CASSLEPWSGQETQYF
TGTGCCAGCAGCTTAGAACCATGGAGCGGTCAAGAGACCCAGTACTTC
>TRBD2|TRBV2|few|TRBJ2-2
CASSRTSAFTGELFF
TGTGCCAGCAGTAGGACTAGCGCATTCACCGGGGAGCTGTTTTTT
>TRBD2|TRBV6-1|.|TRBJ2-4
CATRLAGFHIQYF
TGTGCCACCCGACTAGCGGGGTTTCACATTCAGTACTTC
>.|TRBV25-1|.|TRBJ2-1
CASSERASYNEQFF
TGTGCCAGCAGTGAACGTGCCTCCTACAATGAGCAGTTCTTC
>.|TRBV2|once|TRBJ2-6
CASRLGFYSGANVLTF
TGTGCCAGCAGGCTCGGGTTTTACTCTGGGGCCAACGTCCTGACTTTC
>.|TRBV7-9|.|TRBJ1-3
CASSPGHRYLSGNTIYF
TGTGCCAGCAGCCCCGGACACCGATATCTTTCTGGAAACACCATATATTTT
>.|TRBV2|few|TRBJ2-2
CASSVWTVGTGELFF
TGTGCCAGCAGTGTATGGACCGTGGGAACCGGGGAGCTGTTTTTT
>.|TRBV7-8|once|TRBJ2-5
CASSYGYETQYF
TGTGCCAGCAGCTACGGTTACGAGACCCAGTACTTC
>.|TRBV6-1|.|TRBJ2-3
CASRFVNTDTQYF
TGTGCCAGCAGGTTCGTAAACACAGATACGCAGTATTTT
>.|TRBV27|.|TRBJ1-5
CASSLYRDQPQHF
TGTGCCAGCAGTTTATACAGGGATCAGCCCCAGCATTTT
>.|TRBV28|.|TRBJ1-2
CASRPIDRNYGYTF
TGTGCCAGCAGACCAATCGACAGAAACTATGGCTACACCTTC
>TRBD2|TRBV2|.|TRBJ2-1
CASSGSGYNEQFF
TGTGCCAGCAGTGGTAGCGGGTACAATGAGCAGTTCTTC
>.|TRBV10-3|.|TRBJ2-2
CAIKRNTGELFF
TGTGCCATCAAACGGAACACCGGGGAGCTGTTTTTT
>.|TRBV5-6|.|TRBJ2-1
CASSVGGNEQFF
TGTGCCAGCAGCGTAGGAGGGAATGAGCAGTTCTTC
>TRBD2|TRBV4-1|.|TRBJ2-5
CASSQQPLSGGYQETQYF
TGCGCCAGCAGCCAACAGCCCCTTAGCGGGGGCTACCAAGAGACCCAGTACTTC
>TRBD2|TRBV5-6|.|TRBJ2-3
CASSGTSSGADTQYF
TGTGCCAGCAGCGGGACTAGCTCGGGGGCAGATACGCAGTATTTT
>.|TRBV11-2|.|TRBJ2-1
CASSFEYNEQFF
TGTGCCAGCAGCTTTGAGTACAATGAGCAGTTCTTC
>.|TRBV7-8|medium-sized|TRBJ1-2
CASSLGDTNYGYTF
TGTGCCAGCAGCTTAGGGGACACTAACTATGGCTACACCTTC
>TRBD1|TRBV19|.|TRBJ1-2
CASSRDRSYGYTF
TGTGCCAGTAGTAGGGACAGGAGCTATGGCTACACCTTC
>.|TRBV4-2|.|TRBJ1-5
CASSLEGGNQPQHF
TGTGCCAGCAGCTTGGAGGGGGGCAATCAGCCCCAGCATTTT
>.|TRBV7-9|few|TRBJ2-2
CASSFPTGELFF
TGTGCCAGCAGCTTCCCAACCGGGGAGCTGTTTTTT
>TRBD2|TRBV6-5|.|TRBJ2-2
CASINSGDNTGELFF
TGTGCCAGCATTAATAGCGGGGATAACACCGGGGAGCTGTTTTTT
>TRBD1|TRBV7-8|.|TRBJ1-3
CASSLVVDRGMLVGNTIYF
TGTGCCAGCAGCTTAGTTGTCGACAGGGGAATGCTGGTTGGAAACACCATATATTTT
>TRBD1|TRBV4-1|.|TRBJ1-2
CASSPSARQGTNYGYTF
TGCGCCAGCAGCCCCTCCGCCCGACAGGGAACGAACTATGGCTACACCTTC
>.|TRBV7-8|.|TRBJ2-7
CASSLVRGGNIEQYF
TGTGCCAGCAGCTTAGTTAGAGGGGGTAACATCGAGCAGTACTTC
>.|TRBV6-5|.|TRBJ2-7
CASSYLDRWDYEQYF
TGTGCCAGCAGTTACTTAGACAGGTGGGACTACGAGCAGTACTTC
>.|TRBV6-6|medium-sized|TRBJ1-1
CASIPADGRGDTEAFF
TGTGCCAGCATCCCCGCGGACGGTAGAGGGGACACTGAAGCTTTCTTT
>TRBD2|TRBV7-2|.|TRBJ2-3
CASSLEPPLSGGASDTQYF
TGTGCCAGCAGCTTAGAACCCCCCCTAAGCGGGGGGGCCTCAGATACGCAGTATTTT
>TRBD2|TRBV19|.|TRBJ2-5
CASSRGLAVQETQYF
TGTGCCAGTAGTCGGGGACTAGCGGTCCAAGAGACCCAGTACTTC
>.|TRBV7-6|.|TRBJ1-4
CASSYPAGSGDEKLFF
TGTGCCAGCAGCTACCCAGCGGGGTCAGGCGATGAAAAACTGTTTTTT
>.|TRBV28|.|TRBJ2-7
CASTPTPGEQYF
TGTGCCAGCACTCCGACCCCTGGGGAGCAGTACTTC
>.|TRBV18|.|TRBJ1-4
CASSSFNEKLFF
TGTGCCAGCTCATCCTTTAATGAAAAACTGTTTTTT
>.|TRBV5-6|once|TRBJ2-1
CASSLQGGAGNEQFF
TGTGCCAGCAGCCTCCAGGGGGGAGCGGGGAATGAGCAGTTCTTC